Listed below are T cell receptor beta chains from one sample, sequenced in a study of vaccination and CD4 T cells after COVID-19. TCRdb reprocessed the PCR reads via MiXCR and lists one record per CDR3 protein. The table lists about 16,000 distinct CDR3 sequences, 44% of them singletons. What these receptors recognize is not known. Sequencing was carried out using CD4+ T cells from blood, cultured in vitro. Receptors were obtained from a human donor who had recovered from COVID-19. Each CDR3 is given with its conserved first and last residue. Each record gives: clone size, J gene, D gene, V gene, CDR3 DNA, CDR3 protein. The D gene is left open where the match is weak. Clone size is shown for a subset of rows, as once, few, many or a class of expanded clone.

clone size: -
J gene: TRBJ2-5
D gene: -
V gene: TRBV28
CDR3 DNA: TGTGCCAGCAGTTTCTCGGGGATCGGGGAGACCCAGTACTTC
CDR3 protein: CASSFSGIGETQYF

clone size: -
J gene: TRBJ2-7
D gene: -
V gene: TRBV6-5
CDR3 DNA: TGTGCCAGCAGTTACTTGGACGCGGGTTACGAGCAGTACTTC
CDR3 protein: CASSYLDAGYEQYF

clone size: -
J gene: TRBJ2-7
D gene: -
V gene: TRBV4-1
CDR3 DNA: TGCGCCAGCAGCCAGGCGGACTCGGCCTACGAGCAGCACTTC
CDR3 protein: CASSQADSAYEQHF

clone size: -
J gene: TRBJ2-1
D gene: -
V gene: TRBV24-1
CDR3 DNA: TGTGCCACCAGTGAGTCAGGGAGGCGGCAGTTCTTC
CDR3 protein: CATSESGRRQFF

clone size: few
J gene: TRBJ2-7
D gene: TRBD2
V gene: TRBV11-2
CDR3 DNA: TGTGCCAGCAGCTTATCCAGCGGGAGAACCTACGAGCAGTACTTC
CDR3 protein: CASSLSSGRTYEQYF

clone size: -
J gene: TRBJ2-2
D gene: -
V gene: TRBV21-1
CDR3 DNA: TGTGCCAGCAGCAAAGCTCCGACAGGGGGGACCGGGGAGCTGTTTTTT
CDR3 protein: CASSKAPTGGTGELFF

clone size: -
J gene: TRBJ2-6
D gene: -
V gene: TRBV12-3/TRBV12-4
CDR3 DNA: TGTGCCAGCAGTTCCCGATCCTCTGGGGCCAACGTCCTGACTTTC
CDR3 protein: CASSSRSSGANVLTF

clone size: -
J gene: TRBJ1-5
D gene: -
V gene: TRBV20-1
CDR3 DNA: TGCAGTGCTAGAGCATACAACCCCAGGGGTCGCAATCAGCCCCAGCATTTT
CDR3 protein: CSARAYNPRGRNQPQHF

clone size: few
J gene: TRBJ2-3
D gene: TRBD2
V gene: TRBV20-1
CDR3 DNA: TGCAGTGCTAGCCGAAGCGGGGGGGGAAGCACAGATACGCAGTATTTT
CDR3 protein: CSASRSGGGSTDTQYF

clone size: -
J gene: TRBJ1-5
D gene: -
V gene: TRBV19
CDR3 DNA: TGTGCCAGTAGCTACTCCGGACGCTACAATCAGCCCCAGCATTTT
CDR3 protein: CASSYSGRYNQPQHF

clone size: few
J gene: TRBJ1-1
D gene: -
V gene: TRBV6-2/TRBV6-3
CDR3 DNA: TGTGCCAGCAGAACAGGGAACACTGAAGCTTTCTTT
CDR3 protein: CASRTGNTEAFF

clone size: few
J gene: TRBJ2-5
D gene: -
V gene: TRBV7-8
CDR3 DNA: TGTGCCAGCACCAATCTCCAACAAGAGACCCAGTACTTC
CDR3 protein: CASTNLQQETQYF

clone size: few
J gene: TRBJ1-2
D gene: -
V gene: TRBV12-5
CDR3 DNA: TGTGCTAGTGGGTACAGCAACTATGGCTACACCTTC
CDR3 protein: CASGYSNYGYTF